This T cell receptor (beta chain) was sequenced during a study of cytomegalovirus exposure and HLA in healthy donors. The data were produced by immunoSEQ multiplex PCR, yet TCRdb's version contains in-frame clones alone and is incomplete. The sample has some 49,000 clones, approximately 93% seen once; the top ten hold approximately 8.1%. A word on this clone: Its antigen is not known.

Germline loops: CDR1 MNHNY, CDR2 SVGAGI (reference sequence). CDR3 size: 14 residues. Trimming removed 5 bases at V and 2 bases at J, with 13 bases between. Regarding the study as a whole: As confirmed in vitro, three CMV-associated chains were specific for CMV antigens. According to the study, 150 to 200 TCR beta chains were cytomegalovirus-associated.

Sequenced: PBMCs. The J gene is TRBJ2-7, the V gene TRBV6-6; D possibly corresponds to TRBD2 (6 bases). The receptor was isolated from a young woman in good health and CMV-seropositive. CDR3 bases: TGTGCCAGCAGTAAATCTAGCGCCACCTACGAGCAGTACTTC. Protein: CASSKSSATYEQYF.